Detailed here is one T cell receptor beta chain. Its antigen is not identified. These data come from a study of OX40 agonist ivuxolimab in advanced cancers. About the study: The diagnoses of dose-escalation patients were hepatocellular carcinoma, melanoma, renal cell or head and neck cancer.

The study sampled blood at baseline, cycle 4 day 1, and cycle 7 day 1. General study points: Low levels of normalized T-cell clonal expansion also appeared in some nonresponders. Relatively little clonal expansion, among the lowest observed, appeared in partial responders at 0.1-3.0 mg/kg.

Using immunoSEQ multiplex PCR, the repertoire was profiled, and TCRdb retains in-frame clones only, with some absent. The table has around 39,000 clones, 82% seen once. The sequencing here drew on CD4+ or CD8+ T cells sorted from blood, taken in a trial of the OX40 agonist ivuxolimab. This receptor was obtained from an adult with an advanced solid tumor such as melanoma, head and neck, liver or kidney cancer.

The CDR3 here is CASSLWVWGNTEAFF. DNA for the CDR3: TGTGCCAGCAGCTTATGGGTGTGGGGGAACACTGAAGCTTTCTTT. This chain connects TRBV11-2 to TRBJ1-1; unclear D gene. The CDR3 runs to 15 residues. Trimming cost V 2 bases and J 1 base, with 11 bases left between them. CDR1 and CDR2 from the germline V gene are SGHAT and FQNNGV.